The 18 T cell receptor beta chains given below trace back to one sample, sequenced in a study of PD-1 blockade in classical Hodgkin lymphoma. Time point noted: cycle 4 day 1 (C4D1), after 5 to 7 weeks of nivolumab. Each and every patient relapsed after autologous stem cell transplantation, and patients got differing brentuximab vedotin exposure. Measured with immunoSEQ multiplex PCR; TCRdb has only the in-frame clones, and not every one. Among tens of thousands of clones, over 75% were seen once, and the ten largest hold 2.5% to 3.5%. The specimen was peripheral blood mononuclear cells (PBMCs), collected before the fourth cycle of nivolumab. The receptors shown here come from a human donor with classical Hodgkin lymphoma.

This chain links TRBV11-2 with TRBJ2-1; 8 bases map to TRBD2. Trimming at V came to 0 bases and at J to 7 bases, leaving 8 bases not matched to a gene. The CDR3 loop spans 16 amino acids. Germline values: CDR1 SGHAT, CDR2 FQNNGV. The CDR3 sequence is CASSLDQGLVENEQFF. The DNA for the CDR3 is TGTGCCAGCAGCTTAGATCAGGGACTAGTCGAAAATGAGCAGTTCTTC.

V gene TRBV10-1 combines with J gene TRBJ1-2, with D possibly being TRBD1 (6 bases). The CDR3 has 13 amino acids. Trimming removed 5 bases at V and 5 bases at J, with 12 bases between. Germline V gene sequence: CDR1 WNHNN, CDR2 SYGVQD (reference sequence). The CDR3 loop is CASSSGHAYGYTF. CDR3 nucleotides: TGCGCCAGCAGTTCGGGACACGCGTATGGCTACACCTTC.

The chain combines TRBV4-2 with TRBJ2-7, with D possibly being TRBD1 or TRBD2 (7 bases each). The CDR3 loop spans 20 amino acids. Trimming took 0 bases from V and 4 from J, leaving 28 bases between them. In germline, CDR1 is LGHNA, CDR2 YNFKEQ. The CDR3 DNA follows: TGTGCCAGCAGCCAAGATTACATGGAGATAGCGGGTAAGACAGGGTACGAGCAGTACTTC. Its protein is CASSQDYMEIAGKTGYEQYF.

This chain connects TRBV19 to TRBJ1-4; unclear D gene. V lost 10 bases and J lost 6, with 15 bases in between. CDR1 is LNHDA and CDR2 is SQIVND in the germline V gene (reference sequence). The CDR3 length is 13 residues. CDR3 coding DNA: TGTGCCACCGGCGGTCAGATTGATGAAAAACTGTTTTTT. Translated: CATGGQIDEKLFF.

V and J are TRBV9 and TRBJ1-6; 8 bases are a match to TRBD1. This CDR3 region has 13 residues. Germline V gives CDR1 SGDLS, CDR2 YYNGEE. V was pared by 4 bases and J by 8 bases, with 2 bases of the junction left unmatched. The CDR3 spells CASSPQGDSPLHF. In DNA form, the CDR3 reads TGTGCCAGCAGCCCACAGGGGGATTCACCCCTCCACTTT.

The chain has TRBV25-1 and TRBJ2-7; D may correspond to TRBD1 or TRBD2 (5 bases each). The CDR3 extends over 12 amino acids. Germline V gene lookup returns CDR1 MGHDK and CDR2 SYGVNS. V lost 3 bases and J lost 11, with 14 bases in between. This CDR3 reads CASSEAQGTEYF. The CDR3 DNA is TGTGCCAGCAGTGAGGCCCAAGGGACGGAGTACTTC.

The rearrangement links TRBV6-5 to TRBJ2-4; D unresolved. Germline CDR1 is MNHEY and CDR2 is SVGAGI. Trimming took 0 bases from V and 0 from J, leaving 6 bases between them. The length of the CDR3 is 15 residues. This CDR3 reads CASSYSTAAKNIQYF. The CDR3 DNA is TGTGCCAGCAGTTACTCGACTGCAGCCAAAAACATTCAGTACTTC.

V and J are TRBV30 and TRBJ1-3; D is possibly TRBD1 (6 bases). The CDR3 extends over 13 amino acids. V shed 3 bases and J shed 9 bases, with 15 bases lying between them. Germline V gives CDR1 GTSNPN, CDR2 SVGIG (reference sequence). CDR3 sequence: CAWSLQGFATIYF. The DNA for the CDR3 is TGTGCCTGGAGCCTACAGGGTTTTGCCACCATATATTTT.

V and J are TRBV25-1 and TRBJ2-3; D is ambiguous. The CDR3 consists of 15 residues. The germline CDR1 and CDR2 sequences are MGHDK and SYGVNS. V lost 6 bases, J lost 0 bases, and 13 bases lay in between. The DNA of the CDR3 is TGTGCCAGCAGAGACCCCAAGGGCAGCACAGATACGCAGTATTTT. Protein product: CASRDPKGSTDTQYF.

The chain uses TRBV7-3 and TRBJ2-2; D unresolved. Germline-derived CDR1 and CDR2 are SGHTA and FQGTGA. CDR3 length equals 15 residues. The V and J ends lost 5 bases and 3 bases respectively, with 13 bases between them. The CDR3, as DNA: TGTGCCAGCAGCCCGCACACCTCCGACACCGGGGAGCTGTTTTTT. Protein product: CASSPHTSDTGELFF.

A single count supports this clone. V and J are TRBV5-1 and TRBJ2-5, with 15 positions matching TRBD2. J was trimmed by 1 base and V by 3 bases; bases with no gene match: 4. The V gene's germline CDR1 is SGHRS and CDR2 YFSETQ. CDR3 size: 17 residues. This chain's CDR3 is CASSSGLAGGVQETQYF. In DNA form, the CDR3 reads TGCGCCAGCAGCTCCGGACTAGCGGGGGGGGTCCAAGAGACCCAGTACTTC.

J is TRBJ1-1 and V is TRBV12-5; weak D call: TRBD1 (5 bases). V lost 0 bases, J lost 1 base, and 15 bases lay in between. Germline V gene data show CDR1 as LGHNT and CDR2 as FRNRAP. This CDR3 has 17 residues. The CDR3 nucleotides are TGTGCTAGTGGTTTGGTACTCGGGAGGGACCGGAACACTGAAGCTTTCTTT. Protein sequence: CASGLVLGRDRNTEAFF.

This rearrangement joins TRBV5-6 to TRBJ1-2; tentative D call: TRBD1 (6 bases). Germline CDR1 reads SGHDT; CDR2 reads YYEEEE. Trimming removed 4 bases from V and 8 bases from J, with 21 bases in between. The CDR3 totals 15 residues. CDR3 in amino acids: CASSTLPGGARGYTF. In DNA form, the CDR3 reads TGTGCCAGCAGCACCCTCCCGGGGGGGGCTCGAGGCTACACCTTC.

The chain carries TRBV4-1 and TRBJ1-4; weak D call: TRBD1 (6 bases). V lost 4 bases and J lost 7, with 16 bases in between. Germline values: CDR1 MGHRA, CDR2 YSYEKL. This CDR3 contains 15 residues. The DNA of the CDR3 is TGCGCCAGCAGCCCATTGAACAGGGAGGGTGAAAAACTGTTTTTT. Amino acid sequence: CASSPLNREGEKLFF.

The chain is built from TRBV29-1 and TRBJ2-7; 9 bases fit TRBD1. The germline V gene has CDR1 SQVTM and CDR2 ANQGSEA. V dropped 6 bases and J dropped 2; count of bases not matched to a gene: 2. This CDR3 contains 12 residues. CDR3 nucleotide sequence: TGCAGCGTGGGGACAGGGACCTACGAGCAGTACTTC. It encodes CSVGTGTYEQYF.

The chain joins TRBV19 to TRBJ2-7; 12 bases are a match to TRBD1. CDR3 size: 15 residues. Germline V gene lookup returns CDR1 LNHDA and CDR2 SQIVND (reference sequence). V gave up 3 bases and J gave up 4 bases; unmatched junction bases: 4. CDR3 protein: CASSIKGQGAYEQYF. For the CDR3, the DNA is TGTGCCAGTAGTATTAAGGGACAGGGGGCTTACGAGCAGTACTTC.

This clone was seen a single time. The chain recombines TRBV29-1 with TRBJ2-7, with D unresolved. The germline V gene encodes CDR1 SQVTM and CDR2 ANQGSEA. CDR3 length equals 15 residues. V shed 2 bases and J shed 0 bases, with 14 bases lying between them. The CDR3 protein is CSVEYASESSYEQYF. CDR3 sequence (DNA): TGCAGCGTTGAATACGCCAGCGAAAGCTCCTACGAGCAGTACTTC.

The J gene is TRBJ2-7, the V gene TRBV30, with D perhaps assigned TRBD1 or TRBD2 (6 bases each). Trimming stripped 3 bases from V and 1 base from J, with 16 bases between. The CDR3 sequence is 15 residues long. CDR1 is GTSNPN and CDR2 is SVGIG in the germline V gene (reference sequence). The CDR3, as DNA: TGTGCCTGGAGACGTACAGGGACTCTTTCCTACGAGCAGTACTTC. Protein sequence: CAWRRTGTLSYEQYF.